Each of the 13 T cell receptor beta chains below was sequenced from the same sample in a study of breast tumors, draining lymph nodes, adjacent tissues. A single record per CDR3 protein comes from TCRdb applying MiXCR to the multiplex PCR reads. The repertoire holds more than 30,000 distinct CDR3 sequences, about 63% seen once, with 15% to 20% in the top ten. Input material: breast tumor tissue. These receptor sequences come from a female donor with breast cancer. Some clones in this sample may be carry-over from other donors' samples.

The V and J genes are TRBV5-1 and TRBJ2-7, with D possibly being TRBD1 (5 bases). CDR3 length: 13 residues. In germline, CDR1 is SGHRS, CDR2 YFSETQ. V was clipped by 4 bases and J by 5 bases, with 13 bases between them. This CDR3 is CASSRTLTNEQYF. The CDR3 DNA sequence: TGCGCCAGCAGCAGGACACTAACGAACGAGCAGTACTTC. The entire variable domain, with the rest obtained from reference TRBV5-1 and TRBJ2-7, is as follows: KAGVTQTPRYLIKTRGQQVTLSCSPISGHRSVSWYQQTPGQGLQFLFEYFSETQRNKGNFPGRFSGRQFSNSRSEMNVSTLELGDSALYLCASSRTLTNEQYFGPGTRLTVT.

This chain links TRBV6-5 with TRBJ1-4, with D maybe TRBD1 (6 bases). V lost 10 bases and J lost 7, with 19 bases in between. The CDR3 has 14 amino acids. Looked up from germline, CDR1 is MNHEY and CDR2 is SVGAGI. The CDR3 DNA follows: TGTGCCAAAAAATACGGACAGATCCTTGAAAAACTGTTTTTT. Its translation is CAKKYGQILEKLFF.

The rearrangement uses TRBV7-9 and TRBJ2-2; possible D gene TRBD2, 5 bases. The CDR3 has 16 residues. V lost 5 bases and J 7 bases, leaving 20 bases between the germline ends. Germline lookup yields CDR1 SEHNR and CDR2 FQNEAQ (reference sequence). The CDR3, as DNA: TGTGCCAGCAGCGCGGGCGGAGCGGCGAGTGGCGGGGAGCTGTTTTTT. This sequence encodes CASSAGGAASGGELFF.

The chain links TRBV6-6 to TRBJ2-7, with D tentatively TRBD1 (6 bases). Trimming left V 8 bases short and J 8 bases short, with 19 bases between. Germline lookup yields CDR1 MNHNY and CDR2 SVGAGI (reference sequence). This CDR3 has 13 amino acids. The CDR3 spells CASGQSNQPQQYF. In nucleotides, the CDR3 is TGTGCCAGCGGACAGAGTAATCAGCCCCAGCAGTACTTC.

The chain combines TRBV9 with TRBJ2-3; 8 bases fit TRBD2. V lost 1 base to trimming and J lost 0 bases; unmatched junction nucleotides: 4. The CDR3 sequence is 16 residues long. The germline gives CDR1 SGDLS, CDR2 YYNGEE. CDR3 coding DNA: TGTGCCAGCAGCGTATGGCTAGCGGGCAGCACAGATACGCAGTATTTT. This sequence encodes CASSVWLAGSTDTQYF.

This clonotype has a count of ten or more. The V gene is TRBV27, the J gene TRBJ1-5; 9 bases map to TRBD1. V gave up 6 bases and J gave up 0 bases; unmatched junction bases: 3. Per the germline V gene, CDR1 is MNHEY and CDR2 is SMNVEV (reference sequence). There are 15 residues in the CDR3. The CDR3 is CASRKQGASNQPQHF. The DNA for the CDR3 is TGTGCCAGCAGAAAACAGGGGGCTAGCAATCAGCCCCAGCATTTT.

This clonotype was seen repeatedly, ten times or more. The gene calls are TRBV7-2 and TRBJ2-3; 9 bases line up with TRBD2. CDR3 length equals 13 residues. Germline lookup yields CDR1 SGHTA and CDR2 FQGNSA. With 3 bases clipped from V and 11 bases from J, the junction kept 6 bases outside the gene matches. The CDR3 region is CASSFLSGGVQYF. In nucleotides, the CDR3 is TGTGCCAGCAGCTTCCTTAGCGGGGGAGTGCAGTATTTT.

This clonotype was found many times. A read error is possible here, since a much larger clone lies one base away. V usage is TRBV20-1 and J usage is TRBJ2-5; tentatively, D is TRBD1 (5 bases). V was clipped by 0 bases and J by 7 bases, with 15 bases between them. This CDR3 region has 14 residues. Germline assignment: CDR1 DFQATT and CDR2 SNEGSKA (reference sequence). CDR3: CSARDLRGAATQYF. DNA of the CDR3: TGCAGTGCTAGAGATCTTAGGGGTGCGGCGACCCAGTACTTC.

In this sample, this clonotype turned up many times. The rearrangement joins TRBV5-1 to TRBJ1-2, with TRBD1 matching over 9 bases. V dropped 5 bases and J dropped 5; count of bases not matched to a gene: 7. CDR3 length equals 14 residues. Germline V gene sequence: CDR1 SGHRS, CDR2 YFSETQ. CDR3 nucleotide sequence: TGCGCCAGCAGGGGGGGACAGGGCATTTATGGCTACACCTTC. This encodes CASRGGQGIYGYTF.

The V gene is TRBV9, the J gene TRBJ2-7; 11 bases line up with TRBD2. CDR3 size: 14 residues. Germline V lookup: CDR1 SGDLS, CDR2 YYNGEE. With 3 bases clipped from V and 5 bases from J, the junction kept 4 bases outside the gene matches. The CDR3, as DNA: TGTGCCAGCAGCGGAGGGACTAGCGGTGACGAGCAGTACTTC. It specifies CASSGGTSGDEQYF.

Concerning this clonotype: Sequence at one end of the junction differs from germline and may be a read error. This rearrangement joins TRBV2 to TRBJ2-5, with D hard to call. The CDR3 runs 16 residues. Looked up from germline, CDR1 is SNHLY and CDR2 is FYNNEI. The CDR3 coding sequence is TGTGCCAGCAGTGTAGGGTCGCACCTTTTGTCAGATACCCAGTATTTC. Translation: CASSVGSHLLSDTQYF.

This clonotype has just a few counts. The chain carries TRBV15 and TRBJ2-1; 13 nucleotides align to TRBD2. This CDR3 contains 16 residues. Per the germline V gene, CDR1 is LNHNV and CDR2 is YYDKDF (reference sequence). The J segment lost 9 bases and the V segment lost 2 bases, leaving 7 bases of the junction unmatched. In DNA form, the CDR3 reads TGTGCCACCAGCAGAATGGGGACTAGCGGGGTCCGTGAGCAGTTCTTC. This gives the protein CATSRMGTSGVREQFF.

The V gene is TRBV10-3, the J gene TRBJ1-6, with 9 bases matching TRBD1. V shed 6 bases and J 7 bases; nucleotides not matched to a gene: 4. Per germline, CDR1 ENHRY and CDR2 SYGVKD. This CDR3 region has 14 residues. The CDR3 DNA reads TGTGCCATCAGCGCGGGACAGGGCAATTCACCCCTCCACTTT. This gives the protein CAISAGQGNSPLHF.